Sample share makes the clone carrying this TCR beta chain medium-sized (0.01 to 0.1%). The library was prepared for alpha chains; this beta chain is a stray read, so its frequency means little. Unique molecular identifiers tagged every individual TCR cDNA molecule. Each CDR3 protein gets one entry after TCRdb re-called the 5' RACE reads with MiXCR. The sample records roughly 3,200 distinct CDR3 sequences, 25% to 30% being singletons. Time point in this sample: sample taken at primary tumor resection. Whole RNA, which was extracted from tumor, nontumor lung tissue or frozen PBMC, was sequenced without any cell sorting. The donors, 72 patients with untreated early-stage non-small cell lung cancer, provided the samples. These data belong to a study of spatial heterogeneity in lung cancer. Study-wide context: Alpha-chain sequences were detected in numbers that were consistently lower than beta-chain sequences.

Material: PBMCs, obtained at surgery. This TCR was sampled from a female donor with early-stage non-small cell lung cancer.

The CDR3 DNA reads as TGCGCCAGCAGTCAATCTACAATGCTAGCGGGAGTTAAGGAGCAGTACGTC. It translates to CASSQSTMLAGVKEQYV. The chain joins TRBV23-1 to TRBJ2-7; 10 bases are shared with TRBD2. TRBV23-1 is classed as an ORF, of uncertain function. J gave up 7 bases and V 0 bases, and 12 bases lay outside the gene matches. This CDR3 has 17 residues.